This T cell receptor beta chain is drawn from a study of OX40 agonist ivuxolimab in advanced cancers. On the study more broadly: Patients were infused with ivuxolimab every 2 weeks at 0.01 to 10 mg/kg. The diagnoses of dose-escalation patients were hepatocellular carcinoma, melanoma, renal cell or head and neck cancer.

The CDR3 length is 14 residues. CDR1 and CDR2 (germline): SGDLS, YYNGEE. V was shortened by 3 bases and J by 4 bases, with 11 bases between the two germline ends. Here immunoSEQ multiplex PCR was the method, and the copy in TCRdb shows in-frame clones only, minus some. The table has about 88,000 clones, roughly 88% seen once. The rearrangement links TRBV9 to TRBJ1-5; D is perhaps TRBD1 (5 bases). This receptor was identified in an adult with an advanced solid tumor such as melanoma, head and neck, liver or kidney cancer. Here the sequenced sample was CD4+ or CD8+ T cells sorted from blood, taken in a trial of the OX40 agonist ivuxolimab. CDR3 region: CASSGGAGNQPQHF. The DNA for the CDR3 is TGTGCCAGCAGCGGGGGCGCAGGGAATCAGCCCCAGCATTTT.